A selection of T cell receptor beta chains follows, all from one sample in a study of blood T cell repertoires in COVID-19. Here immunoSEQ multiplex PCR was the method, and the copy in TCRdb shows in-frame clones only, minus some. Among 150,000 to 200,000 clones listed, roughly 91% were seen once. Sequenced: peripheral blood. The receptors were gathered from a woman in her forties or fifties with acute or convalescent COVID-19. The CDR3 runs from the conserved cysteine through the conserved F or W. Fields, in order: V gene, J gene, CDR3 protein.

v_gene: TRBV30; j_gene: TRBJ1-2; CDR3aa: CAWKSEGPQGYTF
v_gene: TRBV18; j_gene: TRBJ2-1; CDR3aa: CASSPGGREYNEQFF
v_gene: TRBV18; j_gene: TRBJ1-2; CDR3aa: CASSPPGGGRYGYTF
v_gene: TRBV3-1/TRBV3-2; j_gene: TRBJ1-5; CDR3aa: CASSPHRDGKPQHF
v_gene: TRBV24-1; j_gene: TRBJ1-2; CDR3aa: CATSGGGGYTF
v_gene: TRBV7-2; j_gene: TRBJ2-5; CDR3aa: CASNSGGAGETQYF
v_gene: TRBV10-3; j_gene: TRBJ1-4; CDR3aa: CAISPGTGYRDEKLFF
v_gene: TRBV5-6; j_gene: TRBJ1-2; CDR3aa: CASSLRNTEPYGYTF
v_gene: TRBV12-3/TRBV12-4; j_gene: TRBJ1-1; CDR3aa: CASSRNHGTEAFF
v_gene: TRBV7-6; j_gene: TRBJ2-2; CDR3aa: CASSLWTGPNTGELFF
v_gene: TRBV24-1; j_gene: TRBJ2-3; CDR3aa: CATRGSTDTQYF
v_gene: TRBV5-5; j_gene: TRBJ1-2; CDR3aa: CASTRAGGRVDYGYTF
v_gene: TRBV6-2/TRBV6-3; j_gene: TRBJ1-4; CDR3aa: CASSPYRDNLELFF
v_gene: TRBV6-5; j_gene: TRBJ1-6; CDR3aa: CASNLGQGAYSPLHF
v_gene: TRBV27; j_gene: TRBJ1-2; CDR3aa: CASSPTLGLGYTF
v_gene: TRBV15; j_gene: TRBJ1-5; CDR3aa: CATSKRQGVFQPQHF
v_gene: TRBV5-1; j_gene: TRBJ1-3; CDR3aa: CASSATLGGSGNTIYF
v_gene: TRBV5-1; j_gene: TRBJ1-1; CDR3aa: CASAQTTAGEAFF
v_gene: TRBV6-2/TRBV6-3; j_gene: TRBJ2-7; CDR3aa: CASSYLTGGEQYF
v_gene: TRBV24-1; j_gene: TRBJ2-1; CDR3aa: CATSDPARSYNEQFF
v_gene: TRBV6-5; j_gene: TRBJ1-2; CDR3aa: CASSLQGDNYGYTF
v_gene: TRBV5-4; j_gene: TRBJ1-3; CDR3aa: CASSLDREGGNTIYF
v_gene: TRBV24-1; j_gene: TRBJ1-1; CDR3aa: CATSDVTGRAFF
v_gene: TRBV30; j_gene: TRBJ1-2; CDR3aa: CAWTRDSPNYGYTF
v_gene: TRBV6-5; j_gene: TRBJ1-4; CDR3aa: CASSDSGQGREKLFF